The TCR beta chain described here comes from a study of T cells in Graves' hyperthyroidism and ophthalmopathy. Any symptoms of ophthalmopathy came after the first hyperthyroidism diagnosis, from which the blood sample dates. Amplification of TCR beta CDR3 regions used RNA as the template. HTBI primers were used for first-round RT-PCR of the TCR CDR3. MiXCR was run by TCRdb on the multiplex PCR reads, yielding one entry per CDR3 protein. The data contain 250,000 to 300,000 distinct CDR3 sequences, about an eighth of them singletons. Trimming removed 4 bases at V and 2 bases at J, with 11 bases between. Per the germline V gene, CDR1 is DFQATT and CDR2 is SNEGSKA (reference sequence). CDR3 length: 14 amino acids. Study results and caveats: Blood also showed most of the thyroid clonotypes that were expanded above 0.001. The model's output predicted ophthalmopathy at a median of roughly 6 months prior to onset.

This clonotype was found many times. Its specificity is unknown. The receptor was isolated from a woman in her thirties with Graves' hyperthyroidism that later progressed to Graves' ophthalmopathy. This chain connects TRBV20-1 to TRBJ2-2, with a tentative D call TRBD1 (5 bases). Sequencing was performed on blood. The DNA for the CDR3 is TGCAGTGCTACAGGGTTGGGAAACACCGGGGAGCTGTTTTTT. Its protein is CSATGLGNTGELFF.